Each of the 20 T cell receptor beta chains below was sequenced from the same sample in a study of T cell responses to AZD1222 COVID-19 vaccine. The table came from immunoSEQ multiplex PCR; TCRdb's copy has only in-frame clones and leaves some out. The profile shows approximately 150,000 clones, 92% of them singletons. The starting material was peripheral blood, obtained on day 0 of AZD1222 vaccination. These TCRs come from an adult in good health.

The CDR3 spells CASSLAAGAADEKLFF. In DNA form, the CDR3 reads TGCGCCAGCAGCTTGGCCGCAGGGGCAGCAGACGAAAAACTGTTTTTT. The chain combines TRBV5-1 with TRBJ1-4; D is perhaps TRBD1 (6 bases). The germline CDR1 and CDR2 sequences are SGHRS and YFSETQ. This CDR3 has 16 residues. V gave up 0 bases and J gave up 8 bases, with 17 bases separating them.

J is TRBJ2-1 and V is TRBV3-1 (or the pseudogene TRBV3-2), with TRBD2 identical over 10 bases. This CDR3 has 16 residues. J lost 3 bases, V lost 2 bases, and 4 bases had no gene match. Germline V gene sequence: CDR1 LGHDT, CDR2 YNNKEL (reference sequence). CDR3 DNA sequence: TGTGCCAGCAGCCAACATACTAGCGGGATCTACAATGAGCAGTTCTTC. Encoded protein: CASSQHTSGIYNEQFF.

The chain is built from TRBV6-6 and TRBJ2-3, with 13 bases identical to TRBD2. V trimming: 10 bases; J trimming: 2 bases; junction bases outside the gene matches: 6. The CDR3 is 15 amino acids. Germline V gives CDR1 MNHNY, CDR2 SVGAGI (reference sequence). The CDR3, as DNA: TGTGCCACCACAACTAGCGGGAGGGACACAGATACGCAGTATTTT. As protein: CATTTSGRDTDTQYF.

V gene TRBV30 combines with J gene TRBJ2-7; the match to TRBD1 covers 12 bases. Germline trimming cut 3 bases from V and 3 bases from J; bases unmatched to any gene: 6. The V gene's germline CDR1 is GTSNPN and CDR2 SVGIG (reference sequence). This CDR3 has 15 residues. Written as DNA, the CDR3 is TGTGCCTGGAGCGTCGGGACAGGGGGCATCTACGAGCAGTACTTC. As protein: CAWSVGTGGIYEQYF.

The chain carries TRBV7-2 and TRBJ2-1; D perhaps matches TRBD2 (5 bases). Per germline, CDR1 SGHTA and CDR2 FQGNSA. V was trimmed by 2 bases and J by 0 bases, leaving 11 bases between them. The CDR3 is made up of 16 amino acids. The CDR3 region is CASSLLEGSSYNEQFF. The CDR3, as DNA: TGTGCCAGCAGCTTATTGGAAGGGAGCTCCTACAATGAGCAGTTCTTC.

The CDR3 region is CASSLGRQPSNQKLFF. The CDR3, as DNA: TGCGCCAGCAGCTTGGGCAGACAGCCGTCTAACCAAAAACTGTTTTTT. The V gene is TRBV5-1, the J gene TRBJ1-4; D is possibly TRBD1 (5 bases). CDR1 SGHRS and CDR2 YFSETQ come from the germline V gene. Trimming left V 0 bases short and J 9 bases short, with 18 bases between. This CDR3 has 16 amino acids.

The chain links TRBV6-5 to TRBJ2-1; tentatively, D is TRBD1 or TRBD2 (6 bases each). This CDR3 spans 15 amino acids. Between the trimmed V and J ends, which lost 6 bases and 6 bases, there was a span of 18 bases. Looked up from germline, CDR1 is MNHEY and CDR2 is SVGAGI. For the CDR3, the DNA is TGTGCCAGCAGCCTCTTTCCGGGGGCAGGCAATGAGCAGTTCTTC. Its translation is CASSLFPGAGNEQFF.

J is TRBJ1-1 and V is TRBV27; D may be TRBD1 (6 bases). Germline V CDR1 and CDR2: MNHEY, SMNVEV (reference sequence). The V and J ends lost 7 bases and 11 bases respectively, with 26 bases between them. CDR3 length: 15 residues. The CDR3 DNA is TGTGCCAGCACCCTGGGGGCAGGGGTGGGTTCCGAGGCTTTCTTT. It specifies CASTLGAGVGSEAFF.

This sequence joins TRBV6-5 and TRBJ1-3; the D is unclear. CDR3 length: 14 residues. V was shortened by 0 bases and J by 4 bases, with 7 bases between the two germline ends. Looked up from germline, CDR1 is MNHEY and CDR2 is SVGAGI. The CDR3 sequence: CASSYSPWGNTIYF. The CDR3 coding sequence is TGTGCCAGCAGTTACTCTCCCTGGGGAAACACCATATATTTT.

The J gene is TRBJ1-2, the V gene TRBV2, with D possibly matching TRBD1 (6 bases). The CDR3 has 14 amino acids. The V and J ends lost 6 bases and 0 bases respectively, with 11 bases between them. The germline V gene encodes CDR1 SNHLY and CDR2 FYNNEI. The CDR3 reads CASRGQLSNYGYTF. The CDR3 nucleotides read TGTGCCAGCAGAGGACAGCTATCTAACTATGGCTACACCTTC.

This chain joins TRBV11-2 and TRBJ1-1, with D possibly matching TRBD1 (6 bases). Germline V gene lookup returns CDR1 SGHAT and CDR2 FQNNGV. Trimming cost V 5 bases and J 0 bases, with 13 bases left between them. The CDR3 is 15 residues long. The CDR3 sequence is CASSTSQGLNTEAFF. In DNA, the CDR3 is TGTGCCAGCAGCACCTCACAGGGCCTGAACACTGAAGCTTTCTTT.

The chain is built from TRBV6-6 and TRBJ1-3; 7 positions agree with TRBD1. This CDR3 has 16 residues. After removal of 6 bases from V and 0 bases from J, the junction contained 8 bases not matched to a gene. CDR1 and CDR2 from the germline V gene are MNHNY and SVGAGI (reference sequence). The CDR3 coding sequence is TGTGCCAGCAGAAACGCGACAGGGACCTCTGGAAACACCATATATTTT. It yields the protein CASRNATGTSGNTIYF.

V is TRBV3-1 (or the pseudogene TRBV3-2) and J is TRBJ1-5; a possible D gene is TRBD1 (6 bases). The CDR3 is made up of 18 amino acids. Germline values: CDR1 LGHDT, CDR2 YNNKEL (reference sequence). With 2 bases removed from V and 1 base from J, the gap between germline ends came to 18 bases. The CDR3 DNA follows: TGTGCCAGCAGCCAAACACGGGGGGGGACATACAGCAATCAGCCCCAGCATTTT. The encoded protein is CASSQTRGGTYSNQPQHF.

The chain is built from TRBV6-5 and TRBJ1-2, with a tentative D call TRBD1 (5 bases). The CDR3 consists of 13 residues. Germline V gene data show CDR1 as MNHEY and CDR2 as SVGAGI. V was clipped by 5 bases and J by 7 bases, with 14 bases between them. The CDR3 DNA is TGTGCCAGCAGTACCCGGGACGCGTCTGGCTACACCTTC. Translating gives CASSTRDASGYTF.

The chain uses TRBV2 and TRBJ2-5; unclear D gene. The germline V and J ends were trimmed by 7 bases and 2 bases, with 5 bases remaining between them. CDR1 and CDR2 from the germline V gene are SNHLY and FYNNEI. This CDR3 is built from 11 residues. This chain's CDR3 is CASKTQETQYF. The CDR3 DNA is TGTGCCAGCAAAACTCAAGAGACCCAGTACTTC.

The genes are TRBV5-4 and TRBJ1-2; weak D call: TRBD1 (6 bases). CDR3 length equals 14 residues. V was shortened by 4 bases and J by 8 bases, with 18 bases between the two germline ends. The germline CDR1 and CDR2 sequences are SGHNT and YYREEE (reference sequence). DNA of the CDR3: TGTGCCAGCAGCGAGAAGGGGGGCTTAGGGGGCTACACCTTC. Its translation: CASSEKGGLGGYTF. Full variable domain (rest looked up from reference TRBV5-4 and TRBJ1-2): ETGVTQSPTHLIKTRGQQVTLRCSSQSGHNTVSWYQQALGQGPQFIFQYYREEENGRGNFPPRFSGLQFPNYSSELNVNALELDDSALYLCASSEKGGLGGYTFGSGTRLTVV.

The chain joins TRBV28 to TRBJ2-6; possible D gene TRBD1, 6 bases. The CDR3 consists of 15 residues. Germline-derived CDR1 and CDR2 are MDHEN and SYDVKM. V was trimmed by 5 bases and J by 2 bases, leaving 10 bases between them. CDR3 region: CASSQGFTGANVLTF. CDR3 bases: TGTGCCAGCAGTCAGGGGTTCACTGGGGCCAACGTCCTGACTTTC.

The J gene is TRBJ2-5, the V gene TRBV18; 8 nucleotides align to TRBD1. CDR1 is KGHSH and CDR2 is LQKENI in the germline V gene. Trimming at V came to 4 bases and at J to 3 bases, leaving 1 base not matched to a gene. This CDR3 is built from 13 residues. CDR3 sequence (DNA): TGTGCCAGCTCACAGGACAGGGAAGAGACCCAGTACTTC. Translating it yields CASSQDREETQYF.

The V call is TRBV7-3, the J call TRBJ1-3, with 10 bases identical to TRBD1. V lost 4 bases and J lost 7; bases outside the gene matches: 4. Germline assignment: CDR1 SGHTA and CDR2 FQGTGA. This CDR3 region has 14 residues. CDR3 amino acids: CASSSGQGENTIYF. CDR3 sequence (DNA): TGTGCCAGCAGCTCCGGACAGGGGGAGAACACCATATATTTT.

The V call is TRBV24-1, the J call TRBJ2-7; D remains unclear. The CDR3 is 16 amino acids. Germline loops: CDR1 KGHDR, CDR2 SFDVKD. V was shortened by 5 bases and J by 3 bases, with 19 bases between the two germline ends. The CDR3 sequence: CATSGESAGHHYEQYF. CDR3 DNA: TGTGCCACCAGTGGGGAATCGGCCGGGCACCACTACGAGCAGTACTTC.